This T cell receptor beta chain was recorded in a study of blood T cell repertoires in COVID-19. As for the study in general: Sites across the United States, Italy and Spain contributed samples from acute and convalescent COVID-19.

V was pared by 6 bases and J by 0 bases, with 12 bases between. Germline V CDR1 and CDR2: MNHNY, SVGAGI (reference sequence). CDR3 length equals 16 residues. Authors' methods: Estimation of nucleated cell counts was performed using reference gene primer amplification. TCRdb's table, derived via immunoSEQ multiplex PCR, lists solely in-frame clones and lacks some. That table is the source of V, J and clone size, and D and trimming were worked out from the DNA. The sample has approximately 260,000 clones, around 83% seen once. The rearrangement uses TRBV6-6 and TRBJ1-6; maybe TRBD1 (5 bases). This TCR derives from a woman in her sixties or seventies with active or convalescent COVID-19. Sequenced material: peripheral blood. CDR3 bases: TGTGCCAGCAGGGGGGACTCGAGCTCCTATAATTCACCCCTCCACTTT. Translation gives CASRGDSSSYNSPLHF.